This record concerns one T cell receptor (beta chain) sequence. This record belongs to a study of blood T cell repertoires in COVID-19. Data came from immunoSEQ multiplex PCR; TCRdb stores just in-frame clones and leaves some out. Among roughly 220,000 clones, approximately 86% were seen once, and the ten largest hold 10%. J was trimmed by 3 bases and V by 0 bases; bases with no gene match: 10. CDR3 length: 19 residues. Germline lookup yields CDR1 PRHDT and CDR2 FYEKMQ (reference sequence). The chain uses TRBV13 and TRBJ2-3; TRBD2 matches 12 bases. Material for sequencing was peripheral blood. This TCR was sampled from a woman in her 50s with COVID-19, enrolled during active disease. Here the CDR3 reads CASSLGLLAGGPGTDTQYF. The CDR3 DNA is TGTGCCAGCAGCTTAGGCCTCCTAGCGGGGGGGCCGGGAACAGATACGCAGTATTTT. Based on the CDR3 plus reference TRBV13 and TRBJ2-3, the full variable domain is AAGVIQSPRHLIKEKRETATLKCYPIPRHDTVYWYQQGPGQDPQFLISFYEKMQSDKGSIPDRFSAQQFSDYHSELNMSSLELGDSALYFCASSLGLLAGGPGTDTQYFGPGTRLTVL.